These T cell receptor beta chains were read from a single sample in a study of blood T cell repertoires in COVID-19. This table comes from immunoSEQ multiplex PCR, and its TCRdb copy is limited to in-frame clones, with some not included. The top ten hold around an eighth of the sample, which has fewer than 55,000 clones, 82% seen once. Sequenced material: peripheral blood. The receptors were gathered from a human donor with acute or convalescent COVID-19. The donor label of this sample is uncertain. CDR3s include the opening cysteine and the closing phenylalanine or tryptophan. A D gene is named only where the DNA matches it firmly. Size is omitted from some rows. Given values are once, few, many or a class for expanded clones.

clone size: -; V gene: TRBV5-4; D gene: -; J gene: TRBJ2-3; CDR3 DNA: TGTGCCAGCAGCTTGGTCGGGAGCACAGATACGCAGTATTTT; CDR3 protein: CASSLVGSTDTQYF
clone size: -; V gene: TRBV6-1; D gene: -; J gene: TRBJ1-5; CDR3 DNA: TGTGCCAGCAGTGAACGTCAGCCCCAGCATTTT; CDR3 protein: CASSERQPQHF
clone size: few; V gene: TRBV6-2/TRBV6-3; D gene: -; J gene: TRBJ1-5; CDR3 DNA: TGTGCCAGCAGTTTACTTGTGGTGAATCAGCCCCAGCATTTT; CDR3 protein: CASSLLVVNQPQHF
clone size: -; V gene: TRBV9; D gene: TRBD1; J gene: TRBJ1-4; CDR3 DNA: TGTGCCAGCAGCAGAGCGACCGACAGGGGGGAAAAACTGTTTTTT; CDR3 protein: CASSRATDRGEKLFF
clone size: -; V gene: TRBV19; D gene: -; J gene: TRBJ1-5; CDR3 DNA: TGTGCCAGTAGTATTGTAGGGGACAATCAGCCCCAGCATTTT; CDR3 protein: CASSIVGDNQPQHF
clone size: -; V gene: TRBV5-5; D gene: -; J gene: TRBJ2-5; CDR3 DNA: TGTGCCAGCAGCTTGTATCGGGAAGAGACCCAGTACTTC; CDR3 protein: CASSLYREETQYF
clone size: -; V gene: TRBV18; D gene: -; J gene: TRBJ2-2; CDR3 DNA: TGTGCCAGCTCACCACAGGAGCGGGCAGGCGGGGAGCTGTTTTTT; CDR3 protein: CASSPQERAGGELFF
clone size: -; V gene: TRBV19; D gene: TRBD1; J gene: TRBJ1-6; CDR3 DNA: TGTGCCAGTAGGAGAACAGGGGGGAAATCGAGCGGAGATTCACCCCTCCACTTT; CDR3 protein: CASRRTGGKSSGDSPLHF
clone size: -; V gene: TRBV6-5; D gene: -; J gene: TRBJ2-7; CDR3 DNA: TGTGCCAGCAGTCGCCCCCCACAACACGAGCAGTACTTC; CDR3 protein: CASSRPPQHEQYF
clone size: -; V gene: TRBV19; D gene: -; J gene: TRBJ1-1; CDR3 DNA: TGTGCCAGTAGTATGGGGCGGGAGAACACTGAAGCTTTCTTT; CDR3 protein: CASSMGRENTEAFF
clone size: -; V gene: TRBV6-2/TRBV6-3; D gene: TRBD2; J gene: TRBJ2-1; CDR3 DNA: TGTGCCAGCAGCTCACTGTGGACTAGCTCCTACAATGAGCAGTTCTTC; CDR3 protein: CASSSLWTSSYNEQFF
clone size: -; V gene: TRBV7-2; D gene: TRBD1; J gene: TRBJ1-3; CDR3 DNA: TGTGCCAGCAGCCCCCGACAGGGAGTGATCTCTGGAAACACCATATATTTT; CDR3 protein: CASSPRQGVISGNTIYF
clone size: -; V gene: TRBV9; D gene: TRBD2; J gene: TRBJ2-4; CDR3 DNA: TGTGCCAGCAGCGTAGGGGCATCAAGCGGGCTAGCGGCAAACATTCAGTACTTC; CDR3 protein: CASSVGASSGLAANIQYF
clone size: -; V gene: TRBV7-3; D gene: -; J gene: TRBJ2-7; CDR3 DNA: TGTGCCAGCAGCCCCCGAGGCAGGGCGGTAAGGGCCTACGAGCAGTACTTC; CDR3 protein: CASSPRGRAVRAYEQYF
clone size: few; V gene: TRBV18; D gene: TRBD2; J gene: TRBJ2-7; CDR3 DNA: TGTGCCAGCTCACCGACTAGCAGCCCCTACGAGCAGTACTTC; CDR3 protein: CASSPTSSPYEQYF
clone size: -; V gene: TRBV13; D gene: -; J gene: TRBJ2-3; CDR3 DNA: TGTGCCAGCAGCCCAATGGGGGGAGATACGCAGTATTTT; CDR3 protein: CASSPMGGDTQYF
clone size: -; V gene: TRBV28; D gene: -; J gene: TRBJ1-4; CDR3 DNA: TGTGCCAGCAGTTTCTTCCGGACAGAAAAACTGTTTTTT; CDR3 protein: CASSFFRTEKLFF
clone size: -; V gene: TRBV6-2/TRBV6-3; D gene: -; J gene: TRBJ2-3; CDR3 DNA: TGTGCCAGCAGTTACCCGCGGGGTACGCAGTATTTT; CDR3 protein: CASSYPRGTQYF
clone size: -; V gene: TRBV2; D gene: -; J gene: TRBJ2-5; CDR3 DNA: TGTGCCAGCAGTGAAGGGCGGGGCTGGGGGCAAGAGACCCAGTACTTC; CDR3 protein: CASSEGRGWGQETQYF
clone size: few; V gene: TRBV4-3; D gene: -; J gene: TRBJ1-5; CDR3 DNA: TGCGCCAGCAGCCAAGGGTCAGGCCCTGATCAGCCCCAGCATTTT; CDR3 protein: CASSQGSGPDQPQHF
clone size: -; V gene: TRBV28; D gene: -; J gene: TRBJ1-6; CDR3 DNA: TGTGCCAGCAGAGGAGGTTCACGTTCACCCCTCCACTTT; CDR3 protein: CASRGGSRSPLHF
clone size: few; V gene: TRBV29-1; D gene: -; J gene: TRBJ1-1; CDR3 DNA: TGCAGCGTTGGGGGGGGTGAAGCTTTCTTT; CDR3 protein: CSVGGGEAFF
clone size: -; V gene: TRBV13; D gene: TRBD1; J gene: TRBJ2-7; CDR3 DNA: TGTGCCAGCAGCCCGCGGGGACAGGGCAGCGAGCAGTACTTC; CDR3 protein: CASSPRGQGSEQYF
clone size: -; V gene: TRBV7-9; D gene: TRBD2; J gene: TRBJ2-1; CDR3 DNA: TGTGCCAGCAGCTTAGGGCTAGCGGACCCTAACAATGAGCAGTTCTTC; CDR3 protein: CASSLGLADPNNEQFF